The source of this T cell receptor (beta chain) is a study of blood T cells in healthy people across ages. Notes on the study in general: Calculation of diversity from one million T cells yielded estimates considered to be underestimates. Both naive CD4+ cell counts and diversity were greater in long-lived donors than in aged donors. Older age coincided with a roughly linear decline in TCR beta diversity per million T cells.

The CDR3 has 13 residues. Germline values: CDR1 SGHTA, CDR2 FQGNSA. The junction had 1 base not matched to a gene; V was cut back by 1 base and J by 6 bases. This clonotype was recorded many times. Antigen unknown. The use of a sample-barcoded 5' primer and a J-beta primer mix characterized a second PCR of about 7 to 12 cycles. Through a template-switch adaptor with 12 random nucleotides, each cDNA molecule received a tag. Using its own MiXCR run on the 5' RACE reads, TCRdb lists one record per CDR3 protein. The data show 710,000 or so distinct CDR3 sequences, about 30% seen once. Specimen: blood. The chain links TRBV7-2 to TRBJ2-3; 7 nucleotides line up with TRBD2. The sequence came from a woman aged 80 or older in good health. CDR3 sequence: CASSLGSGDTQYF. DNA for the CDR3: TGTGCCAGCAGCTTAGGTAGCGGGGATACGCAGTATTTT.